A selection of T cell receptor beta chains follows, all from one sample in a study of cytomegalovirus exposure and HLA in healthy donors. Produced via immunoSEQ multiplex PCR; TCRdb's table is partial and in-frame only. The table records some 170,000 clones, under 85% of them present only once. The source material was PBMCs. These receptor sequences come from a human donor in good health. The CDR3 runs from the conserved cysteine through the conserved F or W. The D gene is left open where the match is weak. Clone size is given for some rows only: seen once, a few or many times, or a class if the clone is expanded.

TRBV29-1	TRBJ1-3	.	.	CSVSPSSGNTIYF	TGCAGCGTTTCCCCGAGCTCTGGAAACACCATATATTTT
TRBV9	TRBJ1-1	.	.	CASSVGRILTEAFF	TGTGCCAGCAGCGTAGGCAGGATCCTCACTGAAGCTTTCTTT
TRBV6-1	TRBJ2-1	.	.	CASSQQYNEQFF	TGTGCCAGCAGTCAACAGTACAATGAGCAGTTCTTC
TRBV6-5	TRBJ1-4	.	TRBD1	CASSTQGGNEKLFF	TGTGCCAGCAGTACACAGGGGGGAAATGAAAAACTGTTTTTT
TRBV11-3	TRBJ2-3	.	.	CASSLGSLTDTQYF	TGTGCCAGCAGCTTAGGTTCCCTCACAGATACGCAGTATTTT
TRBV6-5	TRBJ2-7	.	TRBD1	CASSYSTGTGTYEQYF	TGTGCCAGCAGTTACTCGACTGGGACAGGGACCTACGAGCAGTACTTC
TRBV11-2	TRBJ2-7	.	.	CASSLEAVSSYEQYF	TGTGCCAGCAGCTTAGAAGCGGTGAGCTCCTACGAGCAGTACTTC
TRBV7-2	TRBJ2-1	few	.	CASSLDRLRHEQFF	TGTGCCAGCAGCTTAGACAGGCTACGGCATGAGCAGTTCTTC
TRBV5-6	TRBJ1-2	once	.	CASSLGVPGDYGYTF	TGTGCCAGCAGCTTGGGGGTCCCGGGTGACTATGGCTACACCTTC
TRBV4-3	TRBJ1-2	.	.	CASSQDRGEGYTF	TGCGCCAGCAGCCAAGATCGGGGGGAGGGCTACACCTTC
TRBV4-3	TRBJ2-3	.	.	CASSQDLRLASDTQYF	TGCGCCAGCAGCCAAGATCTCCGGCTAGCCTCAGATACGCAGTATTTT
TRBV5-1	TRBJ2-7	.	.	CASSQNTGNEQYF	TGCGCCAGCAGCCAAAATACAGGGAACGAGCAGTACTTC
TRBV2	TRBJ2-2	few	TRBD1	CASSEQGANTGELFF	TGTGCCAGCAGTGAGCAGGGGGCGAACACCGGGGAGCTGTTTTTT
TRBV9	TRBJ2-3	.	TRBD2	CASSVTSGGAVTQYF	TGTGCCAGCAGCGTAACTAGCGGGGGGGCGGTTACGCAGTATTTT
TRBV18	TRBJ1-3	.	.	CASSPPTDSGNTIYF	TGTGCCAGCTCACCACCTACAGACTCTGGAAACACCATATATTTT
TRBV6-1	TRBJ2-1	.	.	CAIGGRGSYNEQFF	TGTGCCATCGGGGGGAGGGGGTCCTACAATGAGCAGTTCTTC
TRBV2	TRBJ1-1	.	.	CASTEGVGIDVASEAFF	TGTGCCAGCACCGAGGGTGTGGGGATAGATGTTGCATCTGAAGCTTTCTTT
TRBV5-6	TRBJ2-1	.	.	CASSHTPTGNEQFF	TGTGCCAGCAGTCATACCCCGACAGGTAATGAGCAGTTCTTC
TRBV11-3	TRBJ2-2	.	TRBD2	CASSLPSGTSGNTGELFF	TGTGCCAGCAGCTTACCTTCCGGGACTAGCGGGAACACCGGGGAGCTGTTTTTT
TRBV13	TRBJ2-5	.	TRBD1	CASSFRQGGEETQYF	TGTGCCAGCAGCTTCCGACAGGGGGGGGAAGAGACCCAGTACTTC
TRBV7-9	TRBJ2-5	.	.	CASSLGAGAAVETQYF	TGTGCCAGCAGCTTAGGGGCAGGGGCGGCTGTCGAGACCCAGTACTTC
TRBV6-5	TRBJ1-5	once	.	CASRRTVSNQPQHF	TGTGCCAGCAGGAGGACAGTGAGCAATCAGCCCCAGCATTTT
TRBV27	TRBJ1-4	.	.	CASSLLARGANEKLFF	TGTGCCAGCAGTTTATTAGCGCGGGGCGCGAATGAAAAACTGTTTTTT
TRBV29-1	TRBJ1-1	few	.	CSGRQWNTEAFF	TGCAGCGGAAGACAGTGGAACACTGAAGCTTTCTTT
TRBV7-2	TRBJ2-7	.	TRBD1	CASSLLGQGAFDEQYF	TGTGCCAGCAGCTTACTTGGACAGGGGGCTTTCGACGAGCAGTACTTC
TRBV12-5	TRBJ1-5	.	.	CASGFNREPGGRDQPQHF	TGTGCTAGTGGTTTTAACCGCGAGCCGGGGGGCAGAGATCAGCCCCAGCATTTT
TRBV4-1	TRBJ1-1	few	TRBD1	CASSQYHLGTVGTEAFF	TGCGCCAGCAGCCAATACCATCTCGGGACAGTAGGAACTGAAGCTTTCTTT
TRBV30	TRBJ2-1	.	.	CAWSPYFSYNEQFF	TGTGCCTGGTCCCCCTACTTCTCCTACAATGAGCAGTTCTTC
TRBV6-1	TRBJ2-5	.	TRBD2	CASSEALSGRGTQYF	TGTGCCAGCAGTGAAGCGCTCAGCGGGAGGGGGACCCAGTACTTC
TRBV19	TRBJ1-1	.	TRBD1	CASSSLTGVGTEAFF	TGTGCCAGTAGCTCCTTGACAGGGGTGGGAACTGAAGCTTTCTTT
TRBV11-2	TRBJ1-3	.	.	CASSFWGWNTIYF	TGTGCCAGCAGCTTTTGGGGCTGGAACACCATATATTTT
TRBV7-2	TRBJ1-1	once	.	CASSYDRLNTEAFF	TGTGCCAGCAGCTACGACAGACTGAACACTGAAGCTTTCTTT
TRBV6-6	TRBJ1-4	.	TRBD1	CASTPTGVATNEKLFF	TGTGCCAGCACCCCGACAGGGGTTGCAACTAATGAAAAACTGTTTTTT
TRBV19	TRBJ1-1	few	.	CASSKGARNTEAFF	TGTGCCAGTAGTAAAGGGGCAAGGAACACTGAAGCTTTCTTT
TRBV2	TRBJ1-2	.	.	CASSGPGQIKGYTF	TGTGCCAGCAGTGGCCCCGGACAGATTAAGGGCTACACCTTC
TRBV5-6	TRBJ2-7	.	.	CASSPLLNSLSYEQYF	TGTGCCAGCAGCCCTTTGTTAAACAGCCTCTCCTACGAGCAGTACTTC
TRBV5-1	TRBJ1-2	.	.	CASSLTRTGYGYTF	TGCGCCAGCAGCTTAACCAGAACGGGCTATGGCTACACCTTC
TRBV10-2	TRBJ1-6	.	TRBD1	CASSESTGGDNSPLHF	TGCGCCAGCAGTGAGTCGACAGGGGGGGATAATTCACCCCTCCACTTT
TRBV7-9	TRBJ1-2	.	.	CASSRAAPGYTF	TGTGCCAGCAGCCGCGCGGCTCCGGGCTACACCTTC
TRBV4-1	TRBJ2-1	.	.	CASSQEPQGERSYNEQFF	TGCGCCAGCAGCCAAGAGCCCCAGGGTGAGCGTTCCTACAATGAGCAGTTCTTC
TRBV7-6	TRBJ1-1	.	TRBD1	CASSPGTGYTEAFF	TGTGCCAGCAGCCCTGGGACAGGGTACACTGAAGCTTTCTTT
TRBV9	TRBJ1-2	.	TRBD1	CASSSQGANYGYTF	TGTGCCAGCAGCTCCCAGGGGGCCAACTATGGCTACACCTTC
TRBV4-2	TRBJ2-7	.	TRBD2	CASSTSGGRSSYEQYF	TGTGCCAGCAGCACTAGCGGGGGACGCAGCTCCTACGAGCAGTACTTC
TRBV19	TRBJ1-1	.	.	CASSGGHPNTEAFF	TGTGCCAGTAGTGGGGGACACCCGAACACTGAAGCTTTCTTT
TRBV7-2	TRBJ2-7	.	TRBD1	CASSLGTGWSYEQYF	TGTGCCAGCAGCCTCGGGACAGGGTGGTCCTACGAGCAGTACTTC